This entry describes one TCR beta chain. This specimen belongs to a study of blood T cells in healthy people across ages. Study-level background: Template switching recovered approximately one barcoded beta molecule for every two T cells.

It was with a sample-barcoded 5' primer and a J-beta primer mix that a second PCR of about 6 to 11 cycles was run. TCRdb re-analysed the 5' RACE reads in MiXCR, keeping a single row per CDR3 protein. The sample gives about 680,000 distinct CDR3 sequences, 45% to 50% of which show up once; around 32% is in the top ten. This receptor was identified in a woman aged 55 to 70 in good health. The sample was blood.

The CDR3 sequence is CATSRVRGTNYGYTF. The DNA for the CDR3 is TGTGCCACCAGCAGGGTACGGGGGACTAACTATGGCTACACCTTC. The V and J genes are TRBV15 and TRBJ1-2, with D perhaps matching TRBD1 (5 bases). V gave up 3 bases and J gave up 0 bases, with 11 bases separating them. Germline V gene lookup returns CDR1 LNHNV and CDR2 YYDKDF (reference sequence). The CDR3 has 15 residues.